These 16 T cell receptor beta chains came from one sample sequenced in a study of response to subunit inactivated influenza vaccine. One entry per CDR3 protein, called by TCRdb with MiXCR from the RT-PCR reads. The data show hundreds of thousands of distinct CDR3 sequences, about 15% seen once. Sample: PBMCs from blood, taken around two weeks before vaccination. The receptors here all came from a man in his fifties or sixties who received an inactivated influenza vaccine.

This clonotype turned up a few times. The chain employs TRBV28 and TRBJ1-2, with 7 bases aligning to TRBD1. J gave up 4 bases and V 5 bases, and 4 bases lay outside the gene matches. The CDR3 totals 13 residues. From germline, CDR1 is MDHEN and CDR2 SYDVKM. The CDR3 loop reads CASSNRGGYGYTF. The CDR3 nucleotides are TGTGCCAGCAGTAACAGGGGTGGCTATGGCTACACCTTC.

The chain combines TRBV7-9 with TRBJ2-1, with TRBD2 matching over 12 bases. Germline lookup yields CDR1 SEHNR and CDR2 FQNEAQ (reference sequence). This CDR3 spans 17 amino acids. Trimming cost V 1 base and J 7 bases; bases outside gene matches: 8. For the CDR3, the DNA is TGTGCCAGCAGCTTAGACTTGACTAGCGGGAGAAGAAATGAGCAGTTCTTC. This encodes CASSLDLTSGRRNEQFF.

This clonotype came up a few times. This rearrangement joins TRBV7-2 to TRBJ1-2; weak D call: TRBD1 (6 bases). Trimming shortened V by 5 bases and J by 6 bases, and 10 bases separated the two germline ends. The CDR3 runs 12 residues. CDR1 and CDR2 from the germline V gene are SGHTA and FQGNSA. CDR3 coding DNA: TGTGCCAGCAGCCCAAACAGGGATGGCTACACCTTC. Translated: CASSPNRDGYTF.

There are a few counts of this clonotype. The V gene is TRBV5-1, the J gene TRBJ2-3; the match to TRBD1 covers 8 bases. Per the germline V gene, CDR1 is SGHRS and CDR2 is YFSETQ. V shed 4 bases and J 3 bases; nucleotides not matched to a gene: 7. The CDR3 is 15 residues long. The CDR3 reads CASSLLGQGTDTQYF. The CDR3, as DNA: TGCGCCAGCAGCCTACTCGGACAGGGAACAGATACGCAGTATTTT. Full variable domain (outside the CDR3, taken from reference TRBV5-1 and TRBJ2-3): KAGVTQTPRYLIKTRGQQVTLSCSPISGHRSVSWYQQTPGQGLQFLFEYFSETQRNKGNFPGRFSGRQFSNSRSEMNVSTLELGDSALYLCASSLLGQGTDTQYFGPGTRLTVL.

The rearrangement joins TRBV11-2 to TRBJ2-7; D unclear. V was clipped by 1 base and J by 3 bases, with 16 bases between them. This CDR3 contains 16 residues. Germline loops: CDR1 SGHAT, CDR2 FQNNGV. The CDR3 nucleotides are TGTGCCAGCAGCTTAGCTGGCAGGATCCGGATCTACGAGCAGTACTTC. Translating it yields CASSLAGRIRIYEQYF.

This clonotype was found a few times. CDR3 protein: CASLTGTTDTQYF. The CDR3 nucleotides are TGTGCCAGCTTAACAGGGACCACAGATACGCAGTATTTT. The V and J genes are TRBV28 and TRBJ2-3, with D maybe TRBD1 (6 bases). The germline V gene encodes CDR1 MDHEN and CDR2 SYDVKM. Trimming took 8 bases from V and 2 from J, leaving 11 bases between them. The CDR3 is 13 residues long.

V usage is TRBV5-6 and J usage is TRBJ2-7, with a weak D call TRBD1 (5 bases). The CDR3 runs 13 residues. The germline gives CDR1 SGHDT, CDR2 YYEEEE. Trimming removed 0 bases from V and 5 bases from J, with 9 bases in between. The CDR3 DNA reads TGTGCCAGCAGCTTGGACAGGTTTCACGAGCAGTACTTC. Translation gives CASSLDRFHEQYF.

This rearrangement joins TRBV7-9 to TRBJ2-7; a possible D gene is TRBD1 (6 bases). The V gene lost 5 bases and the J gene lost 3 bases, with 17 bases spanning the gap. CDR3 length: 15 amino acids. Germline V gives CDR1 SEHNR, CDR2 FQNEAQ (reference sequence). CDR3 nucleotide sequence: TGTGCCAGCAGCCACCCCGGCAGGGGAATCTACGAGCAGTACTTC. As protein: CASSHPGRGIYEQYF.

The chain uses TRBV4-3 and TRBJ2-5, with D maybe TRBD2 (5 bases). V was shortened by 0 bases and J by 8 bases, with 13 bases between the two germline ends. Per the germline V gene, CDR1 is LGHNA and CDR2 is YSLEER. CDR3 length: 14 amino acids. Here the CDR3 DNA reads TGCGCCAGCAGCCAAGACTTTGGAGGTGGCACCCAGTACTTC. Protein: CASSQDFGGGTQYF.

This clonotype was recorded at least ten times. In DNA form, the CDR3 reads TGCAGTGCCTCCGGGACAGGGGGCCTCAGCTCCTACGAGCAGTACTTC. Its translation is CSASGTGGLSSYEQYF. J is TRBJ2-7 and V is TRBV20-1, with 12 bases lining up with TRBD1. Germline V gives CDR1 DFQATT, CDR2 SNEGSKA (reference sequence). Unmatched junction bases numbered 9, after V lost 6 bases and J lost 0 bases. The CDR3 sequence is 16 residues long.

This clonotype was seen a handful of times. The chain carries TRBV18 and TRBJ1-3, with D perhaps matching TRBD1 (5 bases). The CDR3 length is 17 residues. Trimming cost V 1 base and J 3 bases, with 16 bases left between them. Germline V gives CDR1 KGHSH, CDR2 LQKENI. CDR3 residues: CASSPRGRDSLGNTIYF. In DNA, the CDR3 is TGTGCCAGCTCACCACGGGGCAGGGACTCCCTTGGAAACACCATATATTTT.

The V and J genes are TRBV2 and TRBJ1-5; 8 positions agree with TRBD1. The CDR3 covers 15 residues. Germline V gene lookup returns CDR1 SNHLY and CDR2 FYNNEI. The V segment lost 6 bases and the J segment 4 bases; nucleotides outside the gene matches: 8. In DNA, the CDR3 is TGTGCCAGCAGGGCGGACAGGGATAGAAATCAGCCCCAGCATTTT. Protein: CASRADRDRNQPQHF.

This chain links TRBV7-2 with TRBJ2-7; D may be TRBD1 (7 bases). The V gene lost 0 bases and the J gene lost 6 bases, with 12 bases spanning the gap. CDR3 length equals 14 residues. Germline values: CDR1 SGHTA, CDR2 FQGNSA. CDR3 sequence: CASSLAEGAFEQYF. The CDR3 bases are TGTGCCAGCAGCTTAGCGGAGGGGGCTTTCGAGCAGTACTTC. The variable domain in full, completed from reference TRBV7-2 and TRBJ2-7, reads GAGVSQSPSNKVTEKGKDVELRCDPISGHTALYWYRQSLGQGLEFLIYFQGNSAPDKSGLPSDRFSAERTGGSVSTLTIQRTQQEDSAVYLCASSLAEGAFEQYFGPGTRLTVT.

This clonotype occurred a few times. The CDR3 region is CAIGSSYNEQFF. As DNA, the CDR3 is TGTGCCATAGGGAGCTCCTACAATGAGCAGTTCTTC. J is TRBJ2-1 and V is TRBV30, with a possible D match to TRBD2 (5 bases). V was trimmed by 8 bases and J by 0 bases, leaving 8 bases between them. Germline V CDR1 and CDR2: GTSNPN, SVGIG (reference sequence). The CDR3 consists of 12 residues.

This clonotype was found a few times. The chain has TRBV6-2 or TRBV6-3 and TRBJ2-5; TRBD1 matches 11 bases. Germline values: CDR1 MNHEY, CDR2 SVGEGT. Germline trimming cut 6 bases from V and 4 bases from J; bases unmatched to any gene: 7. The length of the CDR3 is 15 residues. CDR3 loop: CASRAGTGGPETQYF. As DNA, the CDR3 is TGTGCCAGCAGAGCCGGGACAGGGGGGCCAGAGACCCAGTACTTC.

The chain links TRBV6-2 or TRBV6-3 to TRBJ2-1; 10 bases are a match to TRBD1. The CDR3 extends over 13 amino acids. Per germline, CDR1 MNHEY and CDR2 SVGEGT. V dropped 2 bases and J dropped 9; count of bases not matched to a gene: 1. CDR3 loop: CASSYDRGLEQFF. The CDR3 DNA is TGTGCCAGCAGTTACGACAGGGGGCTTGAGCAGTTCTTC.